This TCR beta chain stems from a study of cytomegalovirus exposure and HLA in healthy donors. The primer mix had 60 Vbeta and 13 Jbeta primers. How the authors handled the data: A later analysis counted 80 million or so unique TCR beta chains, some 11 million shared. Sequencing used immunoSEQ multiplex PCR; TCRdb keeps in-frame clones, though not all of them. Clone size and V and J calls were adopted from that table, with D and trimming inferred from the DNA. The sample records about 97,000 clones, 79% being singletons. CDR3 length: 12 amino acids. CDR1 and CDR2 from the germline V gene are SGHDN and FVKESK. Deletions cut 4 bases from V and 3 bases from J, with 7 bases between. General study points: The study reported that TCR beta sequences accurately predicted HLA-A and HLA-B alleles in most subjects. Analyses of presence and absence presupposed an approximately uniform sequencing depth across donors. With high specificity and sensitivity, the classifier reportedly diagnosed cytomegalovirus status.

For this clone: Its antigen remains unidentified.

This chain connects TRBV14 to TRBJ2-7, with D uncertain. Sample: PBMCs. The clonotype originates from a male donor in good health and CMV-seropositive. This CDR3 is CASSLIGYEQYF. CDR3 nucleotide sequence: TGTGCCAGCAGCCTTATCGGCTACGAGCAGTACTTC.